The TCR beta chain described here comes from a study of CD8 T cells in Susac syndrome. V lost 5 bases and J lost 4; bases outside the gene matches: 6. From germline, CDR1 is GTSNPN and CDR2 SVGIG (reference sequence). This CDR3 spans 15 amino acids. Random hexamers were used to reverse transcribe an amount of roughly 0.45 to 1 ug RNA. Amplification of TCR beta CDR3 was carried out by immunoSEQ multiplex PCR, which covered 54 Vbeta and 13 Jbeta segments. One entry per CDR3 protein, called by TCRdb with MiXCR from the immunoSEQ multiplex PCR reads. The data hold around 160,000 distinct CDR3 sequences, with around 94% observed a single time. The patients serving as multiple sclerosis controls were treatment-naive. They had stable or active relapsing-remitting disease and fulfilled revised McDonald criteria. Negative isolation yielded the CD8+ and CD4+ T cells, while FACS enriched the TEMRA cells.

This sequence originates from a human donor with multiple sclerosis. The sequencing input was CD4+ T cells from PBMCs. This chain links TRBV30 with TRBJ2-5; TRBD2 matches at 14 bases. Here the CDR3 DNA reads TGTGCCTGGCGGACTAGCGGGAGGTGGAGAGAGACCCAGTACTTC. The encoded protein is CAWRTSGRWRETQYF.